These 23 T cell receptor beta chains share one sample of origin, sequenced in a study of human T cells and chemical hapten exposure. Specified time point: pre-sensitization, week 0. Stated treatment: therapeutic diphenylcyclopropenone sensitization with weekly scalp DPC. Each CDR3 protein is one row after TCRdb ran MiXCR on the RACE reads. The sample yields a few hundred thousand distinct CDR3 sequences, over 5% seen once. This sample comprised whole blood, obtained in connection with sensitization to the hapten diphenylcyclopropenone (DPC). The source is a woman aged 18-35 years with alopecia areata. Some clones in this sample may be carry-over from other donors' samples.

This clonotype was observed a few times. The V and J genes are TRBV7-8 and TRBJ2-5; the match to TRBD2 covers 10 bases. The CDR3 contains 17 residues. The junction had 12 bases not matched to a gene; V was cut back by 1 base and J by 7 bases. The germline CDR1 and CDR2 sequences are SGHVS and FQNEAQ. The chain's CDR3 is CASSLGASGGAEGTQYF. As DNA, the CDR3 is TGTGCCAGCAGCTTAGGGGCTAGCGGGGGAGCTGAAGGGACCCAGTACTTC.

This clonotype was recorded a few times. The rearrangement uses TRBV12-3 or TRBV12-4 and TRBJ1-2; D remains ambiguous. V lost 3 bases, J lost 7 bases, and 12 bases lay in between. The CDR3 is made up of 13 amino acids. CDR3: CASSFPGGSGYTF. CDR3 nucleotides: TGTGCCAGCAGTTTTCCGGGAGGGAGTGGCTACACCTTC.

This clonotype turned up a few times. This chain links TRBV7-9 with TRBJ2-6, with 7 bases lining up with TRBD1. Germline CDR1 and CDR2: SEHNR and FQNEAQ (reference sequence). Germline trimming cut 5 bases from V and 1 base from J; bases unmatched to any gene: 8. The CDR3 extends over 17 amino acids. This CDR3 reads CASSPPQGVSGANVLTF. Here the CDR3 DNA reads TGTGCCAGCAGCCCCCCTCAGGGGGTGTCTGGGGCCAACGTCCTGACTTTC.

The V gene is TRBV7-9, the J gene TRBJ1-4; D may be TRBD1 (5 bases). This CDR3 contains 14 residues. The germline gives CDR1 SEHNR, CDR2 FQNEAQ (reference sequence). The V and J ends lost 6 bases and 0 bases respectively, with 8 bases between them. In nucleotides, the CDR3 is TGTGCCAGCAGTACAGGTCCAACTAATGAAAAACTGTTTTTT. Translated: CASSTGPTNEKLFF. Full variable domain (remainder filled in from reference TRBV7-9 and TRBJ1-4): DTGVSQNPRHKITKRGQNVTFRCDPISEHNRLYWYRQTLGQGPEFLTYFQNEAQLEKSRLLSDRFSAERPKGSFSTLEIQRTEQGDSAMYLCASSTGPTNEKLFFGSGTQLSVL.

This clonotype was counted a few times. V is TRBV18 and J is TRBJ2-2; D possibly corresponds to TRBD1 (6 bases). The CDR3 spans 15 residues. V was pared by 3 bases and J by 4 bases, with 12 bases between. The V gene's germline CDR1 is KGHSH and CDR2 LQKENI. The CDR3, as DNA: TGTGCCAGCTCACCTTCGGAAGGGGGCACCGGGGAGCTGTTTTTT. Amino acids: CASSPSEGGTGELFF.

This clonotype has only a few counts. The chain employs TRBV7-9 and TRBJ1-2; possible D gene TRBD1, 5 bases. The germline V and J ends were trimmed by 5 bases and 4 bases, with 17 bases remaining between them. CDR1 and CDR2 (germline): SEHNR, FQNEAQ (reference sequence). The CDR3 extends over 15 amino acids. CDR3 sequence reads: CASSNRDHKAYGYTF. The CDR3 DNA follows: TGTGCCAGCAGCAATCGGGACCACAAGGCCTATGGCTACACCTTC.

This clonotype was detected ten times or more. The chain links TRBV5-1 to TRBJ1-6; D not resolved. V was trimmed by 2 bases and J by 6 bases, leaving 15 bases between them. Per germline, CDR1 SGHRS and CDR2 YFSETQ. The CDR3 is made up of 16 amino acids. The CDR3 nucleotides are TGCGCCAGCAGCTTCGGGCGGAATCCTGGTAATTCACCCCTCCACTTT. This encodes CASSFGRNPGNSPLHF.

This chain links TRBV20-1 with TRBJ2-7; 8 bases match TRBD2. Germline V CDR1 and CDR2: DFQATT, SNEGSKA (reference sequence). J was trimmed by 5 bases and V by 1 base; bases with no gene match: 13. The CDR3 loop spans 16 amino acids. The CDR3: CSARAPLSGGRDEQYF. In nucleotides, the CDR3 is TGCAGTGCTAGAGCCCCGTTAAGCGGGGGTCGCGACGAGCAGTACTTC.

This clonotype was counted ten times or more. The chain employs TRBV7-2 and TRBJ2-1, with TRBD2 matching 9 bases. Unmatched junction bases numbered 11, after V lost 5 bases and J lost 6 bases. Germline CDR1 and CDR2: SGHTA and FQGNSA. CDR3 length: 16 amino acids. CDR3 amino acids: CASSRQRGLAANEQFF. CDR3 in DNA: TGTGCCAGCAGCAGACAGAGGGGACTAGCTGCCAATGAGCAGTTCTTC.

This clonotype was counted many times. J is TRBJ2-5 and V is TRBV7-2; D tentatively reads TRBD1 or TRBD2 (7 bases each). Per the germline V gene, CDR1 is SGHTA and CDR2 is FQGNSA. The CDR3 totals 16 residues. CDR3 coding DNA: TGTGCGACCGCCGTCCAAGGGGGAGGGGGCGACGAGACCCAGTACTTC. The encoded protein is CATAVQGGGGDETQYF.

V and J are TRBV3-1 and TRBJ2-2; weak D call: TRBD2 (5 bases). Looked up from germline, CDR1 is LGHDT and CDR2 is YNNKEL (reference sequence). Trimming took off 2 bases at V and 1 base at J, with 8 bases between the two ends. This CDR3 contains 15 residues. CDR3 loop: CASSQPRENTGELFF. CDR3 coding DNA: TGTGCCAGCAGCCAACCCCGGGAGAACACCGGGGAGCTGTTTTTT.

In this sample, this clonotype turned up many times. This chain joins TRBV2 and TRBJ1-5, with TRBD1 identical over 7 bases. With 2 bases clipped from V and 0 bases from J, the junction kept 7 bases outside the gene matches. The germline V gene has CDR1 SNHLY and CDR2 FYNNEI. This CDR3 is built from 17 residues. CDR3 in DNA: TGTGCCAGCAGTGAACGTCCAGGGGGGTATAGCAATCAGCCCCAGCATTTT. Translating it yields CASSERPGGYSNQPQHF.

This clonotype has at least ten counts. This rearrangement joins TRBV7-2 to TRBJ1-5; D call uncertain. The V end lost 5 bases, the J end lost 0 bases, and 8 bases lay between the germline ends. This CDR3 spans 14 amino acids. Germline-derived CDR1 and CDR2 are SGHTA and FQGNSA. The CDR3, as DNA: TGTGCCAGCAGCCCCGACTATAGCAATCAGCCCCAGCATTTT. It yields the protein CASSPDYSNQPQHF.

In its sample, this clonotype was seen many times. V gene TRBV20-1 combines with J gene TRBJ2-7, with 7 bases fitting TRBD1. Trimming removed 8 bases from V and 0 bases from J; junction bases left unmatched: 4. This CDR3 comprises 12 residues. Germline V lookup: CDR1 DFQATT, CDR2 SNEGSKA (reference sequence). CDR3: CSTGQVSYEQYF. DNA of the CDR3: TGCAGTACTGGACAGGTCTCCTACGAGCAGTACTTC.

This clonotype was seen only a few times. The gene calls are TRBV7-9 and TRBJ2-1; 8 positions match TRBD2. The CDR3 length is 17 residues. V gave up 5 bases and J gave up 6 bases; unmatched junction bases: 15. Germline lookup yields CDR1 SEHNR and CDR2 FQNEAQ (reference sequence). CDR3 protein: CASSPSRGLDSGNEQFF. The CDR3 DNA sequence: TGTGCCAGCAGCCCGAGTCGGGGACTAGATTCCGGCAATGAGCAGTTCTTC.

In this sample, this clonotype turned up many times. The chain has TRBV25-1 and TRBJ2-7, with D possibly being TRBD2 (6 bases). The germline V and J ends were trimmed by 2 bases and 10 bases, with 12 bases remaining between them. This CDR3 is 12 amino acids long. Per the germline V gene, CDR1 is MGHDK and CDR2 is SYGVNS. CDR3 sequence reads: CASSEASGPQYF. CDR3 in DNA: TGTGCCAGCAGTGAAGCCAGCGGGCCTCAGTACTTC.

The table lists this clonotype with a few counts. The rearrangement joins TRBV12-5 to TRBJ1-1; TRBD1 matches at 11 bases. The CDR3 covers 15 residues. V lost 5 bases to trimming and J lost 6 bases; unmatched junction nucleotides: 8. The V gene's germline CDR1 is LGHNT and CDR2 FRNRAP. The CDR3 bases are TGTGCTAGTGGTCAAAGGACAGGGGGCGAGGCTGAAGCTTTCTTT. As protein: CASGQRTGGEAEAFF.

This clonotype came up many times. The V gene is TRBV20-1, the J gene TRBJ2-5, with TRBD2 identical over 7 bases. CDR3 length: 14 amino acids. The J segment lost 2 bases and the V segment lost 1 base, leaving 4 bases of the junction unmatched. The germline V gene encodes CDR1 DFQATT and CDR2 SNEGSKA (reference sequence). CDR3 DNA sequence: TGCAGTGCTAGAGGCGGGGGTTTTCAAGAGACCCAGTACTTC. It translates to CSARGGGFQETQYF.

In this sample, this clonotype turned up many times. The chain links TRBV4-3 to TRBJ1-2; 8 nucleotides match TRBD1. Germline values: CDR1 LGHNA, CDR2 YSLEER. The length of the CDR3 is 17 residues. J gave up 6 bases and V 0 bases, and 12 bases lay outside the gene matches. CDR3 DNA: TGCGCCAGCAGCCAAGAATCATACAGGGGGGATGAGAATGGCTACACCTTC. It codes for CASSQESYRGDENGYTF.

The chain links TRBV20-1 to TRBJ2-1, with TRBD2 matching over 11 bases. V was pared by 0 bases and J by 9 bases, with 7 bases of the junction left unmatched. Looked up from germline, CDR1 is DFQATT and CDR2 is SNEGSKA (reference sequence). The CDR3 spans 15 residues. CDR3 residues: CSARDALAGVGEQFF. CDR3 nucleotide sequence: TGCAGTGCTAGAGATGCACTAGCGGGGGTCGGTGAGCAGTTCTTC.

At least ten counts were recorded for this clonotype. The rearrangement joins TRBV20-1 to TRBJ2-7, with TRBD1 identical over 9 bases. V lost 3 bases, J lost 3 bases, and 3 bases stayed unmatched. This CDR3 contains 13 residues. Germline V gene lookup returns CDR1 DFQATT and CDR2 SNEGSKA (reference sequence). The CDR3 reads CSARGQGNYEQYF. CDR3 DNA sequence: TGCAGTGCTAGGGGACAGGGAAACTACGAGCAGTACTTC.

This clonotype turned up a few times. The chain uses TRBV18 and TRBJ1-1, with 8 bases identical to TRBD1. Germline CDR1 KGHSH, CDR2 LQKENI. With 4 bases clipped from V and 0 bases from J, the junction kept 7 bases outside the gene matches. The CDR3 length is 16 residues. The CDR3 DNA sequence: TGTGCCAGCTCACTCGCGACAGGGGCACTGAACACTGAAGCTTTCTTT. Its protein is CASSLATGALNTEAFF. The full variable domain, completed using reference TRBV18 and TRBJ1-1, is NAGVMQNPRHLVRRRGQEARLRCSPMKGHSHVYWYRQLPEEGLKFMVYLQKENIIDESGMPKERFSAEFPKEGPSILRIQQVVRGDSAAYFCASSLATGALNTEAFFGQGTRLTVV.

This clonotype was counted ten times or more. V gene TRBV11-1 combines with J gene TRBJ2-7; D possibly corresponds to TRBD1 (6 bases). In germline, CDR1 is SGHAT, CDR2 FQDESV (reference sequence). This CDR3 comprises 16 residues. Between the trimmed V and J ends, which lost 4 bases and 5 bases, there was a span of 21 bases. CDR3 protein: CASSWGSGTGIDEQYF. For the CDR3, the DNA is TGTGCCAGCAGCTGGGGGTCCGGCACAGGGATAGACGAGCAGTACTTC.